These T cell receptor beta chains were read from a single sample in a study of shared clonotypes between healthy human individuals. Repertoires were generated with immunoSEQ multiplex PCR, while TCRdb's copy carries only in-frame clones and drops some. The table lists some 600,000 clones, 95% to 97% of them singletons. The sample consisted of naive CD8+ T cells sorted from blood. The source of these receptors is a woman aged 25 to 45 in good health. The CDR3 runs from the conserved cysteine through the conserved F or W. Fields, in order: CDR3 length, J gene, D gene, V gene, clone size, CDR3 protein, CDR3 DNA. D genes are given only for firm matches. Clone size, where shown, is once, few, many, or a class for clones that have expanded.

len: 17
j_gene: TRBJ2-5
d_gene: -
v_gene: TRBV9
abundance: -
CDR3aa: CASSDPKGAGKRETQYF
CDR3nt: TGTGCCAGCAGCGACCCTAAGGGCGCCGGTAAAAGAGAGACCCAGTACTTC

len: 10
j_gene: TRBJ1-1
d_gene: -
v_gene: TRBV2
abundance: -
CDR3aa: CASRDAEAFF
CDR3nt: TGTGCCAGCAGGGACGCTGAAGCTTTCTTT

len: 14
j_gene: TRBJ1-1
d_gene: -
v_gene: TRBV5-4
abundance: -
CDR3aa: CASSFGTLNTEAFF
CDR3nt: TGTGCCAGCAGCTTCGGGACACTGAACACTGAAGCTTTCTTT

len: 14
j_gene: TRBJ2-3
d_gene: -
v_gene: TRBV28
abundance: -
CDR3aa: CASSPGRLDDTQYF
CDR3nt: TGTGCCAGCAGTCCCGGACGTTTGGACGATACGCAGTATTTT

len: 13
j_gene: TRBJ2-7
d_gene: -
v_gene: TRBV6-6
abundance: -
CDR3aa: CASSDPSSYEQYF
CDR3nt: TGTGCCAGCAGTGACCCTAGCTCCTACGAGCAGTACTTC

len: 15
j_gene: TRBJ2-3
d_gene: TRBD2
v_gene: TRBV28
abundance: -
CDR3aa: CASSLTSPSTDTQYF
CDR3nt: TGTGCCAGCAGCTTGACTAGCCCGAGCACAGATACGCAGTATTTT

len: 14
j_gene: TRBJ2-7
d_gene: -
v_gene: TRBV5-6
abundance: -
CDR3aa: CASSLGTASYEQYF
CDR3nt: TGTGCCAGCAGCTTGGGGACAGCCTCCTACGAGCAGTACTTC

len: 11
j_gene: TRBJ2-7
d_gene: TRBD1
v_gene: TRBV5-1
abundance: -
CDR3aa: CASQGAWEQYF
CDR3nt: TGCGCCAGTCAGGGGGCGTGGGAGCAGTACTTC

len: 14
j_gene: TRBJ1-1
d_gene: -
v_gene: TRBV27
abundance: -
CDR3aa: CASSAGSSNTEAFF
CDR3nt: TGTGCCAGCAGTGCGGGCAGCTCGAACACTGAAGCTTTCTTT

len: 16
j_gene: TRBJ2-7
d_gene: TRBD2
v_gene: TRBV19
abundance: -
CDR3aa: CASSIGGLASPGEQYF
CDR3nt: TGTGCCAGTAGTATTGGGGGACTAGCCTCCCCTGGGGAGCAGTACTTC

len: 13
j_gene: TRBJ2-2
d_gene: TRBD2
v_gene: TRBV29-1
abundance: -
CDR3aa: CSGGTKPTGELFF
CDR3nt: TGCAGCGGTGGGACTAAGCCTACCGGGGAGCTGTTTTTT

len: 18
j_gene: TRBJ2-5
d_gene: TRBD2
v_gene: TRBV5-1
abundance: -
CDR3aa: CASSPGLAGGPGQETQYF
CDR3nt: TGCGCCAGCAGCCCGGGACTAGCGGGAGGGCCGGGGCAAGAGACCCAGTACTTC

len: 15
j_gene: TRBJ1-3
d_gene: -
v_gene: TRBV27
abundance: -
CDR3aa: CASSSEGLTGNTIYF
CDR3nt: TGTGCCAGCAGTTCAGAGGGGCTTACAGGGAACACCATATATTTT

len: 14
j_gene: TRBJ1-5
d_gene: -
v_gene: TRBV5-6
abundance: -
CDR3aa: CASSYGDSHQPQHF
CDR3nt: TGTGCCAGCAGCTACGGCGACAGTCATCAGCCCCAGCATTTT

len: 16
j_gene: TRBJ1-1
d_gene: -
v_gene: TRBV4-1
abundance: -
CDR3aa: CASSHAWKGKNTEAFF
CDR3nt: TGCGCCAGCAGCCACGCCTGGAAGGGTAAGAACACTGAAGCTTTCTTT

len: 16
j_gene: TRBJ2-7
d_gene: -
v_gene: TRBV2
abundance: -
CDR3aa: CASSESEGRSSYEQYF
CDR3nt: TGTGCCAGCAGTGAATCGGAGGGAAGGAGCTCCTACGAGCAGTACTTC

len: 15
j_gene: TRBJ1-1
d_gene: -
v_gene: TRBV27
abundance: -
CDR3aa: CASSPDFKQNTEAFF
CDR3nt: TGTGCCAGCAGTCCCGACTTTAAACAGAACACTGAAGCTTTCTTT

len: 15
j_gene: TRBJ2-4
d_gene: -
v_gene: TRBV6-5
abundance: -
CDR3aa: CASRPGVGIQNIQYF
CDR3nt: TGTGCCAGCAGGCCCGGGGTTGGGATTCAAAACATTCAGTACTTC

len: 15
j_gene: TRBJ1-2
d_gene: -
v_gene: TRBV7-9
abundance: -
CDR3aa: CASSSLGRVDDGYTF
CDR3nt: TGTGCCAGCAGCTCCTTGGGGAGGGTGGATGATGGCTACACCTTC

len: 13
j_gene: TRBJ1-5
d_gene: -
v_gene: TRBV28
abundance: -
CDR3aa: CAGQQGYNQPQHF
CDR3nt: TGTGCCGGACAACAGGGCTACAATCAGCCCCAGCATTTT

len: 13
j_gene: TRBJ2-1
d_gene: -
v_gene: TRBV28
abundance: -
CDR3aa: CASRRSSYNEQFF
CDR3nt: TGTGCCAGCAGGAGGAGCTCCTACAATGAGCAGTTCTTC

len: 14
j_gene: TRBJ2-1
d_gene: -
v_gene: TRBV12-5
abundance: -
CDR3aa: CASSGGPGDNEQFF
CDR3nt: TGTGCTAGTTCCGGAGGGCCGGGCGATAATGAGCAGTTCTTC

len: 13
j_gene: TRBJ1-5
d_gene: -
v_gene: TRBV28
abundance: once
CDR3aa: CASSLKGVQPQHF
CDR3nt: TGTGCCAGCAGTTTAAAAGGGGTTCAGCCCCAGCATTTT

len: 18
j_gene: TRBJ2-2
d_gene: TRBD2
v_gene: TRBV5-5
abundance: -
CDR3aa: CASRARSGVTTNTGELFF
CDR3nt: TGTGCCAGCAGAGCCCGAAGCGGGGTAACTACGAACACCGGGGAGCTGTTTTTT

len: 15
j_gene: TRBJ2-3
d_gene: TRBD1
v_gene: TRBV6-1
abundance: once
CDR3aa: CASSFDRVGVDTQYF
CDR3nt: TGTGCCAGCAGTTTCGACAGGGTGGGGGTAGATACGCAGTATTTT

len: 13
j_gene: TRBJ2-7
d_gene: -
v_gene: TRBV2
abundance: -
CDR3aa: CASIEQGSYEQYF
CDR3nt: TGTGCCAGCATTGAACAGGGATCCTACGAGCAGTACTTC

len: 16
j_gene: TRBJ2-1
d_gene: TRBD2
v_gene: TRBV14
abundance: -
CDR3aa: CASSRSGTSGINEQFF
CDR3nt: TGTGCCAGCAGCCGCTCCGGGACTAGCGGGATCAATGAGCAGTTCTTC

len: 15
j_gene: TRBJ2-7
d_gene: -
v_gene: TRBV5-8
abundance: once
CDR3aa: CASSLGPGRDYEQYF
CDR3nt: TGTGCCAGCAGCTTGGGCCCCGGACGGGACTACGAGCAGTACTTC

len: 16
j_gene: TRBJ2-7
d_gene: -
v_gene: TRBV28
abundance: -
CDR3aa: CASSPPLRAFLYEQYF
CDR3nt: TGTGCCAGCAGTCCTCCTCTTCGCGCTTTTCTCTACGAGCAGTACTTC

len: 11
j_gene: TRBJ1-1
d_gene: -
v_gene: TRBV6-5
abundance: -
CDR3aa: CASRQGAEAFF
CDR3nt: TGTGCCAGCAGGCAAGGCGCTGAAGCTTTCTTT

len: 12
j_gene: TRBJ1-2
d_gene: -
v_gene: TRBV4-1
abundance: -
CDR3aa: CASSPVPGGYTF
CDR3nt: TGCGCCAGCAGCCCCGTACCCGGCGGCTACACCTTC

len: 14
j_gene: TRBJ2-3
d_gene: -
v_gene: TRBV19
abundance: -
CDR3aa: CASSEPGLEDTQYF
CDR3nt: TGTGCCAGTAGTGAGCCGGGACTCGAAGATACGCAGTATTTT

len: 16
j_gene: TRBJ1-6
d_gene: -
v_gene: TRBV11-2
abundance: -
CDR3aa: CASSLDSGRSNSPLHF
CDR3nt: TGTGCCAGCAGCTTAGACTCGGGACGGTCGAATTCACCCCTCCACTTT

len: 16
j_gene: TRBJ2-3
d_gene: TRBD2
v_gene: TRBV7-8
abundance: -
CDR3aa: CASSLSLAGGPDTQYF
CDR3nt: TGTGCCAGCAGCTTATCCCTAGCGGGAGGGCCAGATACGCAGTATTTT

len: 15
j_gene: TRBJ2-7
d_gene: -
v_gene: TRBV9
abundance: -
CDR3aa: CASNGGGTLNYEQYF
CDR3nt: TGTGCCAGCAATGGGGGAGGGACACTAAACTACGAGCAGTACTTC

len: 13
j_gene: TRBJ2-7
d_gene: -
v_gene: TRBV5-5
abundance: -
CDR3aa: CASSGDESYEQYF
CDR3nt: TGTGCCAGCAGTGGGGACGAATCCTACGAGCAGTACTTC

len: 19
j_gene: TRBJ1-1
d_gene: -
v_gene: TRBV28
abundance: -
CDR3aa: CASSSPSPDSNVIDTEAFF
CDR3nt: TGTGCCAGCAGTTCCCCCTCCCCGGACAGTAATGTGATAGACACTGAAGCTTTCTTT

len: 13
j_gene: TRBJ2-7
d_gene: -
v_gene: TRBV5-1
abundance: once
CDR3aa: CASSLTSSYEQYF
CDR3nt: TGCGCCAGCAGCTTGACTAGCAGCTACGAGCAGTACTTC

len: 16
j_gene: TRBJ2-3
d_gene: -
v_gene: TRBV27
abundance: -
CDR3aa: CASSLSVRNPTDTQYF
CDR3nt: TGTGCCAGCAGTTTATCCGTACGGAATCCCACAGATACGCAGTATTTT

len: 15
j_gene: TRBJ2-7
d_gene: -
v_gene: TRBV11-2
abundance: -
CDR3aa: CASSLDEGISYEQYF
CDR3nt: TGTGCCAGCAGCTTAGATGAGGGGATTTCCTACGAGCAGTACTTC

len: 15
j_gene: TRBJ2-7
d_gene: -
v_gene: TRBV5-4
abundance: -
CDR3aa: CASSFVNGSLNEQYF
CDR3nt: TGTGCCAGCAGCTTTGTGAACGGGAGTCTAAACGAGCAGTACTTC

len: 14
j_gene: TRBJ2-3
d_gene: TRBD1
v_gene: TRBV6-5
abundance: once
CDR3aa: CASSPGQGPDTQYF
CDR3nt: TGTGCCAGCAGTCCCGGACAGGGACCAGATACGCAGTATTTT

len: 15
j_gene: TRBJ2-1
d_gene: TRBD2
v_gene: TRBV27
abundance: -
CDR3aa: CASREGLAYYNEQFF
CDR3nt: TGTGCCAGCAGGGAGGGACTAGCTTACTACAATGAGCAGTTCTTC

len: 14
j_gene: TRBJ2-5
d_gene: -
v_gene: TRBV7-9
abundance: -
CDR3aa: CASSPPLGGETQYF
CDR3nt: TGTGCCAGCAGCCCACCTCTCGGCGGGGAGACCCAGTACTTC

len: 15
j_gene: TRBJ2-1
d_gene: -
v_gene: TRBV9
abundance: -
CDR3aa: CASSDARGAGNEQFF
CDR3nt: TGTGCCAGCAGCGACGCCCGGGGGGCAGGCAATGAGCAGTTCTTC